The 6 T cell receptor beta chains listed next were all sequenced from one sample in a study of T cell responses to AZD1222 COVID-19 vaccine (TCRdb year 2021). The label giving this sample's time point can be read as: baseline before first vaccination. Library preparation employed the immunoSEQ multiplex PCR assay. This is the immuneACCESS table as TCRdb keeps it, with only in-frame sequences that have V and J called. A part of the clones is gone; compared with another copy, unresolved V genes explain less than half, and the rest is unexplained. A total of some 110,000 clones appear in this sample, 75% to 90% of them only once. Roughly 5.1% of the sample goes to the ten largest clones. The starting material was peripheral blood, obtained on day 0 of AZD1222 vaccination. The receptors derive from an adult in good health.

Of note for this clone: Germline and junction disagree at one end, which may indicate a read error. J is TRBJ2-2 and V is TRBV5-1; TRBD2 aligns across 9 bases. This CDR3 has 16 amino acids. Germline V gives CDR1 SGHRS, CDR2 YFSETQ. The CDR3 loop reads CASRLGSGSVDGELFF. CDR3 coding DNA: TGCGCCAGCAGGTTGGGTAGCGGGAGCGTTGACGGGGAGCTGTTTTTT.

V is TRBV6-2 or TRBV6-3 and J is TRBJ1-2; D not resolved. The ends were cut back, 2 bases at V and 2 bases at J, with 9 bases in the middle. The CDR3 has 14 amino acids. In germline, CDR1 is MNHEY, CDR2 SVGEGT. In nucleotides, the CDR3 is TGTGCCAGCAGTTACCAGACCCAGAACTATGGCTACACCTTC. Translating gives CASSYQTQNYGYTF.

This chain connects TRBV3-1 (or the pseudogene TRBV3-2) to TRBJ1-2; no definite D call. The germline gives CDR1 LGHDT, CDR2 YNNKEL (reference sequence). The V and J ends lost 1 base and 5 bases respectively, with 11 bases between them. CDR3 length: 14 amino acids. The CDR3 sequence: CASSQVLGRYGYTF. DNA of the CDR3: TGTGCCAGCAGCCAAGTACTGGGAAGATATGGCTACACCTTC.

V gene TRBV29-1 combines with J gene TRBJ1-2; the D is unclear. CDR1 SQVTM and CDR2 ANQGSEA come from the germline V gene. There are 11 residues in the CDR3. Trimming removed 6 bases at V and 5 bases at J, with 10 bases between. This chain's CDR3 is CSVWSGYGYTF. Written as DNA, the CDR3 is TGCAGCGTATGGTCCGGGTATGGCTACACCTTC.

The chain's CDR3 is CASSLQGNTEAFF. In DNA form, the CDR3 reads TGTGCCAGCAGTTTACAGGGGAACACTGAAGCTTTCTTT. J is TRBJ1-1 and V is TRBV28; tentative D call: TRBD1 (5 bases). The CDR3 is 13 residues long. V lost 2 bases, J lost 1 base, and 5 bases lay in between. Germline values: CDR1 MDHEN, CDR2 SYDVKM.

The J gene is TRBJ2-3, the V gene TRBV9; unclear D gene. Germline assignment: CDR1 SGDLS and CDR2 YYNGEE. This CDR3 has 13 residues. Trimming removed 2 bases from V and 7 bases from J, with 11 bases in between. CDR3 residues: CASSVGHPNTQYF. The CDR3 bases are TGTGCCAGCAGCGTGGGCCACCCAAATACGCAGTATTTT.